This T cell receptor beta chain comes out of a study of T-cell memory formation after mild COVID-19. 5'RACE, which relied on constant-segment primers, yielded TCR alpha and TCR beta cDNA libraries carrying sample barcodes and UMIs. TCRdb analysed the 5' RACE reads with MiXCR anew, one entry per CDR3 protein. The sample yields roughly 560,000 distinct CDR3 sequences, around 21% seen once. This CDR3 comprises 15 residues. The J segment lost 1 base and the V segment lost 1 base, leaving 3 bases of the junction unmatched. CDR1 SGHRS and CDR2 YFSETQ come from the germline V gene. The sample taken for sequencing was PBMCs or a T cell subset sorted from them (not recorded which). The TCR originated in an adult woman who had mild COVID-19 (a few samples of this study predate the infection). Cell type and time point are not known. The chain uses TRBV5-1 and TRBJ2-7, with TRBD1 matching over 9 bases. The CDR3 sequence: CASSLLGTGSYEQYF. The CDR3 DNA is TGCGCCAGCAGCTTGTTGGGGACAGGGTCCTACGAGCAGTACTTC.